The entry below describes one TCR beta chain. In the study's own analysis: Reference gene primer amplification gave nucleated cell count estimates. Repertoires were generated with immunoSEQ multiplex PCR, while TCRdb's copy carries only in-frame clones and drops some. Clonal size and the V and J genes are those of that table, whereas D and trimming came from the DNA. The sample shows about 21,000 clones, over 70% of them seen only once. V was shortened by 1 base and J by 3 bases, with 7 bases between the two germline ends. Germline V gene lookup returns CDR1 SGHVS and CDR2 FQNEAQ. This CDR3 spans 13 amino acids. The sample belongs to a study of blood T cell repertoires in COVID-19. Study details: PBMCs, B-cell-depleted T cells, or T cells were the source of the cDNA or gDNA that made up the material.

The receptor was derived from a man aged 60 to 69 with active COVID-19. The chain uses TRBV7-8 and TRBJ2-7; unclear D gene. The sample was peripheral blood. CDR3 sequence reads: CASSLGAYYEQYF. The DNA of the CDR3 is TGTGCCAGCAGCTTAGGGGCCTACTACGAGCAGTACTTC. Using reference TRBV7-8 and TRBJ2-7 for the parts outside the CDR3, the full variable domain is GAGVSQSPRYKVAKRGQDVALRCDPISGHVSLFWYQQALGQGPEFLTYFQNEAQLDKSGLPSDRFFAERPEGSVSTLKIQRTQQEDSAVYLCASSLGAYYEQYFGPGTRLTVT.